The 9 T cell receptor beta chains listed next were all sequenced from one sample in a study of blood T cell repertoires in COVID-19. TCRdb's copy holds only in-frame clones and misses some; the assay was immunoSEQ multiplex PCR. Of around 400,000 clones listed, approximately 89% are singletons. Material for sequencing was PBMCs or T cells enriched from blood (not recorded which). These receptors came from a woman aged 40 to 49 who had been exposed to COVID-19.

J is TRBJ2-7 and V is TRBV13; 8 nucleotides align to TRBD1. V trimming: 0 bases; J trimming: 2 bases; junction bases outside the gene matches: 3. This CDR3 comprises 15 residues. CDR1 is PRHDT, CDR2 FYEKMQ, per germline (reference sequence). The CDR3 sequence is CASSLGTGVTYEQYF. The DNA of the CDR3 is TGTGCCAGCAGCTTAGGGACAGGGGTTACCTACGAGCAGTACTTC.

Only one count was recorded for this clone. This chain connects TRBV19 to TRBJ2-7; TRBD1 matches at 10 bases. The CDR3 is made up of 14 amino acids. Germline V lookup: CDR1 LNHDA, CDR2 SQIVND (reference sequence). V trimming: 4 bases; J trimming: 0 bases; junction bases outside the gene matches: 0. In DNA form, the CDR3 reads TGTGCCAGTAGTAGACAGGGGGCCTCCTACGAGCAGTACTTC. It encodes CASSRQGASYEQYF.

This sequence joins TRBV12-3 or TRBV12-4 and TRBJ2-5; 7 positions agree with TRBD2. V lost 3 bases to trimming and J lost 4 bases; unmatched junction nucleotides: 2. The CDR3 loop spans 13 amino acids. The CDR3 coding sequence is TGTGCCAGCAGTTTTTGGGGGGGAGAGACCCAGTACTTC. Amino acids: CASSFWGGETQYF.

The V call is TRBV6-4, the J call TRBJ2-2; 7 bases are shared with TRBD1. CDR1 and CDR2 from the germline V gene are MRHNA and SNTAGT. V shed 0 bases, J shed 2 bases, and the junction held 12 bases outside the gene matches. The CDR3 consists of 19 residues. CDR3 residues: CASSDSVFKDRSNTGELFF. The CDR3 DNA sequence: TGTGCCAGCAGTGACTCGGTTTTTAAGGACAGGTCAAACACCGGGGAGCTGTTTTTT.

This chain links TRBV30 with TRBJ2-3, with TRBD2 identical over 15 bases. With V trimmed by 0 bases and J by 8 bases, 6 bases remained unmatched. The CDR3 runs to 16 residues. Germline-derived CDR1 and CDR2 are GTSNPN and SVGIG (reference sequence). Here the CDR3 reads CAWSVWTSGGAGTQYF. The CDR3 nucleotides read TGTGCCTGGAGTGTGTGGACTAGCGGGGGGGCCGGTACGCAGTATTTT.

The rearrangement links TRBV7-3 to TRBJ1-6, with 8 nucleotides matching TRBD1. V trimming: 5 bases; J trimming: 5 bases; junction bases outside the gene matches: 2. The germline V gene encodes CDR1 SGHTA and CDR2 FQGTGA. The CDR3 totals 14 residues. CDR3 in DNA: TGTGCCAGCAGCCCGGGACAGGATAATTCACCCCTCCACTTT. Amino acids: CASSPGQDNSPLHF.

The CDR3 DNA reads as TGTGCCAGCTCAAGAGTATTGTCGGGGGATGGCTACACCTTC. The encoded protein is CASSRVLSGDGYTF. The chain combines TRBV18 with TRBJ1-2; D is perhaps TRBD1 (5 bases). The CDR3 has 14 amino acids. Per the germline V gene, CDR1 is KGHSH and CDR2 is LQKENI. The V end was cut by 5 bases, the J end by 6 bases, with 16 bases between.

This clone appeared a single time. This chain uses TRBV9 with TRBJ2-7; perhaps TRBD2 as D (5 bases). The germline gives CDR1 SGDLS, CDR2 YYNGEE. V was trimmed by 1 base and J by 4 bases, leaving 15 bases between them. The CDR3 is made up of 15 amino acids. CDR3 protein: CASSVSSGGSYEQYF. CDR3 DNA: TGTGCCAGCAGCGTAAGTTCAGGAGGAAGTTACGAGCAGTACTTC. The full variable domain, its missing parts supplied by reference TRBV9 and TRBJ2-7, is DSGVTQTPKHLITATGQRVTLRCSPRSGDLSVYWYQQSLDQGLQFLIQYYNGEERAKGNILERFSAQQFPDLHSELNLSSLELGDSALYFCASSVSSGGSYEQYFGPGTRLTVT.

The chain has TRBV19 and TRBJ2-7, with TRBD1 matching 7 bases. The CDR3 sequence is 14 residues long. Trimming cost V 2 bases and J 2 bases; bases outside gene matches: 3. The V gene's germline CDR1 is LNHDA and CDR2 SQIVND (reference sequence). The CDR3 DNA sequence: TGTGCCAGTAGTATAATGAGGGGGCCCTACGAGCAGTACTTC. Encoded protein: CASSIMRGPYEQYF.